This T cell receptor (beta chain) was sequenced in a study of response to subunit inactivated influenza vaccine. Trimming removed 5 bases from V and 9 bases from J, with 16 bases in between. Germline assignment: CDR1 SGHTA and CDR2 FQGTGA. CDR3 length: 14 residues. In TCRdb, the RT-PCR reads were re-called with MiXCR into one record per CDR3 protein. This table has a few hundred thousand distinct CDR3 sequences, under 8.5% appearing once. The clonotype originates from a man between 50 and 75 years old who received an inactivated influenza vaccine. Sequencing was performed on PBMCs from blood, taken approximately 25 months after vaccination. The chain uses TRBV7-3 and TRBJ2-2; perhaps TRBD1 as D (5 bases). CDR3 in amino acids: CASSVQQEHRELFF. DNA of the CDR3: TGTGCCAGCAGCGTACAACAGGAACACCGGGAGCTGTTTTTT.